Listed below are T cell receptor beta chains from one sample, sequenced in a study of T cell responses to AZD1222 COVID-19 vaccine. Generated by immunoSEQ multiplex PCR, the TCRdb table keeps only in-frame clones and is missing some. The repertoire holds 130,000 or so clones, around nine tenths seen once, with 1.5% to 2% in the top ten. The source was peripheral blood, collected on day 0 of AZD1222 vaccination. The receptors shown here come from an adult in good health. The CDR3 runs from the conserved cysteine through the conserved F or W. The order of the fields is V gene, D gene, J gene, clone size, CDR3 protein, CDR3 DNA. The D gene is left open where the match is weak. Clone size is shown for a subset of rows, as once, few, many or a class of expanded clone.

TRBV7-8	.	TRBJ1-1	.	CASSPKVTEAFF	TGTGCCAGCAGCCCGAAGGTAACTGAAGCTTTCTTT
TRBV5-6	.	TRBJ1-5	.	CASSLSQGGNQPQHF	TGTGCCAGCAGCTTAAGTCAGGGCGGCAATCAGCCCCAGCATTTT
TRBV19	.	TRBJ2-1	once	CASSILGPYNEQFF	TGTGCCAGTAGTATTTTGGGGCCCTACAATGAGCAGTTCTTC
TRBV7-6	.	TRBJ1-5	.	CASSQEFGGNQPQHF	TGTGCCAGCAGTCAGGAATTCGGGGGCAATCAGCCCCAGCATTTT
TRBV19	TRBD1	TRBJ1-2	.	CASSRDRLTNYGYTF	TGTGCCAGTAGTAGGGACAGACTAACTAACTATGGCTACACCTTC
TRBV7-3	.	TRBJ2-3	.	CASSSGLKGTQYF	TGTGCCAGCAGCTCCGGACTTAAGGGTACGCAGTATTTT
TRBV4-2	.	TRBJ2-6	.	CASSQETAGANVLTF	TGTGCCAGCAGCCAAGAGACAGCTGGGGCCAACGTCCTGACTTTC
TRBV15	TRBD2	TRBJ2-7	.	CATSREKSGGFYEQYF	TGTGCCACCAGCAGAGAAAAATCCGGGGGGTTCTACGAGCAGTACTTC
TRBV3-1/TRBV3-2	.	TRBJ2-3	.	CASSWTPTDTQYF	TGTGCCAGCAGCTGGACCCCAACAGATACGCAGTATTTT
TRBV14	TRBD2	TRBJ2-7	.	CASSQVPGLAGEAEQYF	TGTGCCAGCAGCCAAGTCCCGGGACTAGCGGGAGAAGCCGAGCAGTACTTC
TRBV7-9	.	TRBJ1-3	.	CASSIDASSGNTIYF	TGTGCCAGCAGTATAGACGCCTCCTCTGGAAACACCATATATTTT
TRBV2	TRBD1	TRBJ1-2	.	CASRNRDRRDGGYTF	TGTGCCAGCAGAAACCGGGACAGGAGAGATGGTGGCTACACCTTC
TRBV19	TRBD2	TRBJ2-7	.	CASSVALAAFGEQYF	TGTGCCAGTAGCGTTGCACTAGCGGCCTTCGGTGAGCAGTACTTC
TRBV2	.	TRBJ1-5	.	CATTRDVEGNQPQHF	TGTGCCACCACCCGCGACGTGGAGGGCAATCAGCCCCAGCATTTT
TRBV21-1	.	TRBJ2-5	.	CASSKGAGGPKETQYF	TGTGCCAGCAGCAAAGGGGCGGGGGGGCCCAAAGAGACCCAGTACTTC
TRBV7-2	TRBD2	TRBJ2-1	.	CASSLSSGSNEQFF	TGTGCCAGCAGCTTATCTAGCGGGTCCAATGAGCAGTTCTTC
TRBV9	.	TRBJ1-2	few	CASSVELGGYTF	TGTGCCAGCAGCGTCGAGCTTGGGGGCTACACCTTC
TRBV6-2/TRBV6-3	.	TRBJ2-3	.	CASSYNLVVYSTDTQYF	TGTGCCAGCAGTTACAACTTAGTCGTCTATAGCACGGATACGCAGTATTTT
TRBV7-9	.	TRBJ2-1	.	CASSPRSSYNEQFF	TGTGCCAGCAGCCCACGGAGCTCCTACAATGAGCAGTTCTTC
TRBV7-2	.	TRBJ1-5	.	CASSLGQGSQPQHF	TGTGCCAGCAGCTTAGGTCAGGGGAGCCAGCCCCAGCATTTT
TRBV7-2	.	TRBJ2-7	.	CASSLGAESPYEQYF	TGTGCCAGCAGCTTAGGTGCGGAAAGTCCTTACGAGCAGTACTTC
TRBV18	.	TRBJ1-3	.	CASSPLEGFSGNTIYF	TGTGCCAGCTCACCCCTTGAAGGCTTCTCTGGAAACACCATATATTTT
TRBV5-4	TRBD1	TRBJ2-2	.	CASSPTGTTGELFF	TGTGCCAGCAGCCCGACAGGGACCACCGGGGAGCTGTTTTTT
TRBV2	.	TRBJ1-2	.	CASSESGATYGYTF	TGTGCCAGCAGTGAATCAGGGGCTACCTATGGCTACACCTTC
TRBV5-1	TRBD2	TRBJ2-1	.	CASSLARTSAHNEQFF	TGCGCCAGCAGCTTGGCCCGGACTAGCGCTCACAATGAGCAGTTCTTC
TRBV5-3	TRBD2	TRBJ2-1	.	CARSLNGPCGGGAYEQFF	TGTGCCAGAAGCTTGAACGGCCCATGCGGCGGGGGGGCCTATGAGCAGTTCTTC
TRBV7-2	.	TRBJ1-1	.	CASSLGRDRVTEAFF	TGTGCCAGCAGCTTAGGGAGGGATCGGGTCACTGAAGCTTTCTTT
TRBV28	.	TRBJ1-2	.	CASRGRLYGYTF	TGTGCCAGCAGGGGGCGGCTCTATGGCTACACCTTC
TRBV7-9	.	TRBJ1-5	.	CASSLGQGSRRNQPQHF	TGTGCCAGCAGCTTGGGGCAGGGAAGTCGGAGGAATCAGCCCCAGCATTTT
TRBV20-1	.	TRBJ2-7	.	CSARLVYEQYF	TGCAGTGCTAGGTTAGTGTACGAGCAGTACTTC
TRBV19	TRBD1	TRBJ2-6	.	CGTGDSGANVLTF	TGTGGGACAGGGGACTCTGGGGCCAACGTCCTGACTTTC
TRBV15	.	TRBJ2-1	once	CATSSGTSYNEQFF	TGTGCCACCAGCAGTGGGACCAGCTACAATGAGCAGTTCTTC
TRBV27	.	TRBJ1-5	once	CASSEGIYSNQPQHF	TGTGCCAGCAGCGAGGGGATATATAGCAATCAGCCCCAGCATTTT
TRBV5-6	.	TRBJ2-7	.	CASSRDTIAYEQYF	TGTGCCAGCTCTCGGGACACCATCGCCTACGAGCAGTACTTC
TRBV19	.	TRBJ1-5	.	CASHDGRAGYQPQHF	TGTGCCAGTCACGATGGGAGGGCAGGGTATCAGCCCCAGCATTTT
TRBV5-1	.	TRBJ2-1	.	CASSLTQFNEQFF	TGCGCCAGCAGCTTGACCCAGTTCAATGAGCAGTTCTTC
TRBV27	TRBD1	TRBJ2-5	.	CASSLSSDRPRTQYF	TGTGCCAGCAGTTTATCCTCGGACAGGCCAAGGACCCAGTACTTC
TRBV5-8	.	TRBJ2-7	.	CASSFGRSYEQYF	TGTGCCAGCAGCTTTGGCAGATCGTACGAGCAGTACTTC
TRBV7-8	.	TRBJ1-5	.	CASSPDVGGGNQPQHF	TGTGCCAGCAGCCCGGACGTGGGGGGGGGCAATCAGCCCCAGCATTTT
TRBV7-9	.	TRBJ2-2	.	CASSLAGQAGELFF	TGTGCCAGCAGCTTAGCGGGTCAGGCCGGGGAGCTGTTTTTT
TRBV6-2/TRBV6-3	.	TRBJ2-3	.	CASSYKTDTQYF	TGTGCCAGCAGTTACAAAACAGATACGCAGTATTTT
TRBV19	.	TRBJ2-7	.	CASREPGFSYEQYF	TGTGCCAGTAGAGAGCCAGGATTCTCCTACGAGCAGTACTTC
TRBV30	.	TRBJ1-2	.	CALSSRVYGYTF	TGTGCCCTCTCCTCCAGGGTATACGGCTACACCTTC
TRBV10-3	TRBD2	TRBJ2-7	.	CAISRTSGASYEQYF	TGTGCCATCAGTCGTACTAGCGGGGCGTCCTACGAGCAGTACTTC
TRBV20-1	.	TRBJ1-4	.	CSASPWWDEKLFF	TGCAGTGCTAGTCCATGGTGGGATGAAAAACTGTTTTTT
TRBV7-6	TRBD1	TRBJ2-7	.	CASSFPLDRGYEQYF	TGTGCCAGCAGCTTCCCCCTCGACAGGGGCTACGAGCAGTACTTC
TRBV5-4	.	TRBJ1-1	.	CASSLSGRTEAFF	TGTGCCAGCAGCTTGTCTGGTCGGACTGAAGCTTTCTTT
TRBV6-5	TRBD1	TRBJ1-2	few	CASSYSSADRVYGYTF	TGTGCCAGCAGTTACTCGTCAGCAGACAGGGTATATGGCTACACCTTC
TRBV7-8	.	TRBJ2-1	.	CASSPTRGPEQFF	TGTGCCAGCAGCCCGACCAGGGGACCTGAGCAGTTCTTC
TRBV4-2	.	TRBJ2-3	once	CASSQLLTRDVNTDTQYF	TGTGCCAGCAGCCAACTTCTCACGAGGGACGTAAACACAGATACGCAGTATTTT
TRBV5-1	.	TRBJ2-1	once	CASSLDTSYQEQFF	TGCGCCAGCAGCTTGGACACATCATACCAGGAGCAGTTCTTC
TRBV4-3	.	TRBJ1-1	.	CASSQDGVENTEAFF	TGCGCCAGCAGCCAAGATGGAGTAGAAAACACTGAAGCTTTCTTT